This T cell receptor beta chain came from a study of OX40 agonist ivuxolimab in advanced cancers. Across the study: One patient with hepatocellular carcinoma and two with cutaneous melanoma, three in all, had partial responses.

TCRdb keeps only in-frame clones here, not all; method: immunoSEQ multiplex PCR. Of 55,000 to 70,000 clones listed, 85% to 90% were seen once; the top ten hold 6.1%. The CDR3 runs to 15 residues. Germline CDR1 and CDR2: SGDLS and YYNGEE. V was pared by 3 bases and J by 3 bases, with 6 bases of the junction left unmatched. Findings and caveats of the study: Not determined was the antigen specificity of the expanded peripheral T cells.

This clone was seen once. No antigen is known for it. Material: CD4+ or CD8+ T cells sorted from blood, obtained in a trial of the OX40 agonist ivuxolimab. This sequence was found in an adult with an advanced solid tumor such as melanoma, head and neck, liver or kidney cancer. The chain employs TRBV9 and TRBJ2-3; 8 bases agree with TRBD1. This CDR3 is CASSAGQGGTDTQYF. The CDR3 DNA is TGTGCCAGCAGCGCAGGACAGGGCGGGACAGATACGCAGTATTTT. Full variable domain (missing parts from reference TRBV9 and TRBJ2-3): DSGVTQTPKHLITATGQRVTLRCSPRSGDLSVYWYQQSLDQGLQFLIQYYNGEERAKGNILERFSAQQFPDLHSELNLSSLELGDSALYFCASSAGQGGTDTQYFGPGTRLTVL.